Given below is one T cell receptor beta chain in context. Profiled with immunoSEQ multiplex PCR; TCRdb holds only in-frame clones, not every one. The sample holds 150,000 to 200,000 clones; 94% are singletons and the top ten take 0.64%. The data were taken from a study of T cell responses to AZD1222 COVID-19 vaccine. Germline V lookup: CDR1 SNHLY, CDR2 FYNNEI. V was clipped by 0 bases and J by 5 bases, with 8 bases between them. This CDR3 is 14 amino acids long. This clonotype was obtained from an adult in good health. V usage is TRBV2 and J usage is TRBJ1-5; no clear D. The specimen was peripheral blood, collected on day 0 of AZD1222 vaccination. Written as DNA, the CDR3 is TGTGCCAGCAGTGAAGCGGCAGGCGATCAGCCCCAGCATTTT. Protein: CASSEAAGDQPQHF.